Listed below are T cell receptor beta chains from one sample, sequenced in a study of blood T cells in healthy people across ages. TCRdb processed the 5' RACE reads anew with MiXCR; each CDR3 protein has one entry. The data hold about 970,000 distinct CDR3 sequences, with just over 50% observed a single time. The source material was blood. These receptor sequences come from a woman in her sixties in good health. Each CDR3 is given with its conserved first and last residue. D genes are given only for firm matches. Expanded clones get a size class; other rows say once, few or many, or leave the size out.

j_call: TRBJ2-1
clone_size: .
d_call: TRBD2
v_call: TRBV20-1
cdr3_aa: CSGLARTSGIPGSHNEQFF
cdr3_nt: TGCAGTGGTCTAGCCCGGACTAGCGGGATCCCCGGGTCACACAATGAGCAGTTCTTC

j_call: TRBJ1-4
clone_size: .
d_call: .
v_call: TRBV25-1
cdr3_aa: CASSEWGRTNEKLFF
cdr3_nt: TGTGCCAGCAGTGAATGGGGGCGAACTAATGAAAAACTGTTTTTT

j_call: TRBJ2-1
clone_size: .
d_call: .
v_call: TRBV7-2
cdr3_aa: CASSLAELGYEQFF
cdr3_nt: TGTGCCAGCAGCTTAGCGGAACTTGGGTATGAGCAGTTCTTC

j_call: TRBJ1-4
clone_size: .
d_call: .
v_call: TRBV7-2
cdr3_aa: CASSRRYNEKLFF
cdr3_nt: TGTGCCAGCAGCAGACGATATAATGAAAAACTGTTTTTT

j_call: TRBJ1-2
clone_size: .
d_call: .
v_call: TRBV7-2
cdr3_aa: CASSLTGRYTF
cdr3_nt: TGTGCCAGCAGCTTGACGGGGCGCTACACCTTC

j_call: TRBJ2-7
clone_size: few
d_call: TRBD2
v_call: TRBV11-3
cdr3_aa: CASSQETSGRGEQYF
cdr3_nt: TGTGCCAGCAGCCAAGAAACTAGCGGGAGGGGCGAGCAGTACTTC

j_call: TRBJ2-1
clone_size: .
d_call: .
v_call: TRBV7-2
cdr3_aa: CASSRDSTNQGAFF
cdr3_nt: TGTGCCAGCAGCCGGGACTCGACAAACCAAGGTGCGTTCTTC

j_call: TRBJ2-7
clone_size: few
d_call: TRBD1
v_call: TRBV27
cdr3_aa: CASSLSTSWLTGRSYEQYF
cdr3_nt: TGTGCCAGCAGTTTATCGACTTCCTGGCTGACAGGGCGGTCCTACGAGCAGTACTTC

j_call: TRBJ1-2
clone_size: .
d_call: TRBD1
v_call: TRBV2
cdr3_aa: CASSGTGGLANYGYTF
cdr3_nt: TGTGCCAGCAGCGGGACAGGGGGCCTGGCTAACTATGGCTACACCTTC

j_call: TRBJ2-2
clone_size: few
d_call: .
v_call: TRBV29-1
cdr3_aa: CSVESQGGSGELFF
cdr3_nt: TGCAGCGTTGAATCGCAGGGGGGGTCCGGGGAGCTGTTTTTT

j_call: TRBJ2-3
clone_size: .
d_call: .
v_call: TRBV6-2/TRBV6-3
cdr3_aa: CASSYGNTQYF
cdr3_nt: TGTGCCAGCAGTTACGGGAATACGCAGTATTTT

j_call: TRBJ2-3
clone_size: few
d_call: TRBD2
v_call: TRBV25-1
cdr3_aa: CASSQPGSREWLTDTQYF
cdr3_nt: TGTGCCAGCAGTCAACCGGGGTCGCGGGAGTGGCTCACAGATACGCAGTATTTT

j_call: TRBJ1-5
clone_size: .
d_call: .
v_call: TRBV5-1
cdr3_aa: CASSLDGGPNQPQHF
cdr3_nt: TGCGCCAGCAGCTTGGACGGGGGACCCAATCAGCCCCAGCATTTT

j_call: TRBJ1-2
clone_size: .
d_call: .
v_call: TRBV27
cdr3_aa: CASSPEGWNFYGYTF
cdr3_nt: TGTGCCAGCAGTCCTGAGGGTTGGAACTTCTATGGCTACACCTTC

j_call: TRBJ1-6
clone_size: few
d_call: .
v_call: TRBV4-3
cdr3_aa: CASSQELSATNSPLHF
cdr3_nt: TGCGCCAGCAGCCAAGAATTGAGTGCAACTAATTCACCCCTCCACTTT

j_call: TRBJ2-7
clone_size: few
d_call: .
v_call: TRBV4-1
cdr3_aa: CASSQDPDWVSYEQYF
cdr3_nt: TGCGCCAGCAGCCAAGATCCTGACTGGGTCTCCTACGAGCAGTACTTC

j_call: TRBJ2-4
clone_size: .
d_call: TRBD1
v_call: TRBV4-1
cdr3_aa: CASSQGGGYHIQYF
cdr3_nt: TGCGCCAGCAGCCAAGGAGGGGGCTATCACATTCAGTACTTC

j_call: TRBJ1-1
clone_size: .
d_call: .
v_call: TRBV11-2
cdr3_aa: CASSLEGAFWNTEAFF
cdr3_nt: TGTGCCAGCAGCTTAGAGGGGGCCTTTTGGAACACTGAAGCTTTCTTT

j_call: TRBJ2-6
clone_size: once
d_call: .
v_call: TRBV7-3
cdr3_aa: CASSLLRLGGANVLTF
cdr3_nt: TGTGCCAGCAGCTTATTGAGGCTCGGGGGGGCCAACGTCCTGACTTTC

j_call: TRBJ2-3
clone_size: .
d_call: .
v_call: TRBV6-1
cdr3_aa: CASTLDYTSRDTQYF
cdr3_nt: TGTGCCAGCACTCTCGACTACACTAGTCGAGATACGCAGTATTTT

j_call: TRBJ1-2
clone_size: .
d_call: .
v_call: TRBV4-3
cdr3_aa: CASSQDQGEGGAGYGYTF
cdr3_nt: TGCGCCAGCAGCCAAGATCAGGGAGAGGGGGGCGCGGGCTATGGCTACACCTTC

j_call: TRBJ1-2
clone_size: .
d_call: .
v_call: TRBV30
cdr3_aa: CAWSAETDFRGYTF
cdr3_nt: TGTGCCTGGAGTGCGGAGACAGACTTCAGAGGCTACACCTTC

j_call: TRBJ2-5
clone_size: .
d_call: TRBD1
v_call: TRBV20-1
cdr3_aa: CSASEGQGFQETQYF
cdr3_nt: TGCAGTGCTAGCGAAGGACAGGGGTTCCAAGAGACCCAGTACTTC

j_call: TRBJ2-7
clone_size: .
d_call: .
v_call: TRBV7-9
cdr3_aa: CASSLDSIYEQYF
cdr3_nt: TGTGCCAGCAGCCTCGACAGTATCTACGAGCAGTACTTC

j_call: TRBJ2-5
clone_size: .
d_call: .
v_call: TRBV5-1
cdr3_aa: CASSEHTAQETQYF
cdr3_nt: TGCGCCAGCAGTGAGCATACAGCACAAGAGACCCAGTACTTC

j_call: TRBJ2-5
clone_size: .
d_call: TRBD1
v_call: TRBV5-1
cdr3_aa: CASSFATGGGEETQYF
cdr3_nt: TGCGCCAGCAGCTTTGCGACAGGGGGGGGTGAAGAGACCCAGTACTTC